This entry concerns a single T cell receptor (beta chain). Method: immunoSEQ multiplex PCR; TCRdb's copy keeps in-frame clones and lacks some. There are approximately 180,000 clones in the sample; 82% occur only once, and approximately 9.1% lies in the top ten. The data were obtained in a study of blood T cell repertoires in COVID-19. V shed 0 bases, J shed 4 bases, and the junction held 9 bases outside the gene matches. CDR3 length: 18 residues. Germline V gene data show CDR1 as SGHTA and CDR2 as FQGNSA. The receptor's source is a woman aged 70-85 years with acute or convalescent COVID-19. The sample was peripheral blood. The gene calls are TRBV7-2 and TRBJ2-6; 7 bases are a match to TRBD1. The CDR3: CASSLARTGLGGANVLTF. The CDR3 region has the DNA TGTGCCAGCAGCTTAGCGAGGACAGGTTTAGGCGGGGCCAACGTCCTGACTTTC.